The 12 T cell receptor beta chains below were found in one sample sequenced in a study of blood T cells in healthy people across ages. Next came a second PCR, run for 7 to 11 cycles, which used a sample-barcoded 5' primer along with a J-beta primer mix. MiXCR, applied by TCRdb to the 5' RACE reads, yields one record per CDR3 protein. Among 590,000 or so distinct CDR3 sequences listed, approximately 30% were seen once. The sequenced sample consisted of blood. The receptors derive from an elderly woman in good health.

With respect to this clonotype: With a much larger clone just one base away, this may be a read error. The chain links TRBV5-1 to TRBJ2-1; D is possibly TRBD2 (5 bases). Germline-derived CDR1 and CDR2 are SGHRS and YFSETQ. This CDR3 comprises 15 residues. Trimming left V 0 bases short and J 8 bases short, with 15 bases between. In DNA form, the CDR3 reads TGCGCCAGCAGCTTGGAGGTGTATGGTAGCGATGAGCAGTTCTTC. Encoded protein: CASSLEVYGSDEQFF.

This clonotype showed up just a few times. The chain's CDR3 is CASSSDRANNSPLHF. DNA for the CDR3: TGTGCCAGCAGTTCCGACAGGGCAAATAATTCACCCCTCCACTTT. The chain uses TRBV6-5 and TRBJ1-6, with 7 bases aligning to TRBD1. The CDR3 sequence is 15 residues long. Losses at the gene ends were 4 bases for V and 5 bases for J; bases not matched to a gene: 5. Germline V lookup: CDR1 MNHEY, CDR2 SVGAGI.

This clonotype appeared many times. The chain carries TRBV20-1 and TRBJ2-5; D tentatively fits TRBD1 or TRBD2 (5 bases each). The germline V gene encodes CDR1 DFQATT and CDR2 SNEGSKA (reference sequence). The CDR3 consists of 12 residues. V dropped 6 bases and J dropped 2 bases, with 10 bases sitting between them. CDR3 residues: CSANGGQETQYF. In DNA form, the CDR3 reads TGCAGTGCGAATGGGGGTCAAGAGACCCAGTACTTC.

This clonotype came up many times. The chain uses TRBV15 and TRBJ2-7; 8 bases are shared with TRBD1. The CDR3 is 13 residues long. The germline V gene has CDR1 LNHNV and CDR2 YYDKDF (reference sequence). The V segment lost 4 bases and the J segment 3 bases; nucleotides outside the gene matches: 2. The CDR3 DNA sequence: TGTGCCACCAGCACAGGACAGGGCTACGAGCAGTACTTC. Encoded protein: CATSTGQGYEQYF. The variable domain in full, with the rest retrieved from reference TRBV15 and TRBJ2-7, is DAMVIQNPRYQVTQFGKPVTLSCSQTLNHNVMYWYQQKSSQAPKLLFHYYDKDFNNEADTPDNFQSRRPNTSFCFLDIRSPGLGDTAMYLCATSTGQGYEQYFGPGTRLTVT.

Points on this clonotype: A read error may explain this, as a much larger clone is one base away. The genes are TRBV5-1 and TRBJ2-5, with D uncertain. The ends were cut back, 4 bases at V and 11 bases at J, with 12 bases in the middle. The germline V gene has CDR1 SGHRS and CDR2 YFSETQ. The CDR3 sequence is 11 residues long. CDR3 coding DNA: TGCGCCAGCAGCGGCTACAATGAGCAGTACTTC. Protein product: CASSGYNEQYF.

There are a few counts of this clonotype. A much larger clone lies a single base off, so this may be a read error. Here the CDR3 reads CASSQEGGYGFTF. As DNA, the CDR3 is TGTGCCAGCAGCCAAGAAGGTGGCTATGGCTTCACCTTC. The chain carries TRBV4-2 and TRBJ1-2; D remains ambiguous. From germline, CDR1 is LGHNA and CDR2 YNFKEQ. The CDR3 covers 13 residues.

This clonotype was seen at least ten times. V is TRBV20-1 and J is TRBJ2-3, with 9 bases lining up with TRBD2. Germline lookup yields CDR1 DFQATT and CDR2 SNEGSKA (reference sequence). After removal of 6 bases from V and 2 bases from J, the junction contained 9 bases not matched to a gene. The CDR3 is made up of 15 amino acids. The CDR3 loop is CSATAGGHFTDTQYF. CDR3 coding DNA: TGCAGTGCCACAGCGGGGGGCCACTTCACAGATACGCAGTATTTT.

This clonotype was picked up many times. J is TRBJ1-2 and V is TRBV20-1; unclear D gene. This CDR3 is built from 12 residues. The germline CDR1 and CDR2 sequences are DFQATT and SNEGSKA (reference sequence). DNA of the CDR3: TGCAGCTCAGTTATCGCGGGATATGGCTACACCTTC. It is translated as CSSVIAGYGYTF.

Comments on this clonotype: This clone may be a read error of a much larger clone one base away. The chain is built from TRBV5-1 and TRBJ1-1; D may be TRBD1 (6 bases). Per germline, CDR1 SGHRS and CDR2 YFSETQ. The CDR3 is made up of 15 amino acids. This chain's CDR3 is CASNLAGARSTEAFF. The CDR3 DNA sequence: TGCGCCAGCAACTTGGCGGGGGCGCGATCCACTGAAGCTTTCTTT.

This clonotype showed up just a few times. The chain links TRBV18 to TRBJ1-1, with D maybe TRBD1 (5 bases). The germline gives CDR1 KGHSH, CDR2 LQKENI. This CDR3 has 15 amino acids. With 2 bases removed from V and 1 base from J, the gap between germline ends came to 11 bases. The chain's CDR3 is CASSPVQAKNTEAFF. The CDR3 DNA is TGTGCCAGCTCACCAGTACAGGCGAAGAACACTGAAGCTTTCTTT.

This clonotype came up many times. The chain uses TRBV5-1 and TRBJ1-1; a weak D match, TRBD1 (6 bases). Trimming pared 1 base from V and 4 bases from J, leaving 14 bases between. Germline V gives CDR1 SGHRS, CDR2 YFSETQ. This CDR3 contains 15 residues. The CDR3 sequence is CASSLRQGPTTEAFF. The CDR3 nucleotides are TGCGCCAGCAGCTTGCGGCAGGGGCCGACCACTGAAGCTTTCTTT.

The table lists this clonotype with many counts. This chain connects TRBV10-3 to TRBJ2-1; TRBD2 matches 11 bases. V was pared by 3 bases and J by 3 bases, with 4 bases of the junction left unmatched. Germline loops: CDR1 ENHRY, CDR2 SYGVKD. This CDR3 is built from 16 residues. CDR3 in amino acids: CAISDATSGGYNEQFF. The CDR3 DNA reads TGTGCCATCAGTGACGCAACTAGCGGGGGCTACAATGAGCAGTTCTTC.